Below, 9 T cell receptor beta chains from the same sample are listed, as sequenced in a study of cytomegalovirus exposure and HLA in healthy donors. Amplification used 60 Vbeta primers and 13 Jbeta primers. Here immunoSEQ multiplex PCR was the method, and the copy in TCRdb shows in-frame clones only, minus some. This sample has under 300,000 clones, with approximately 70% found just once. The source material was PBMCs. These receptors were obtained from a female donor in good health and CMV-seronegative.

The chain joins TRBV5-1 to TRBJ2-1, with 7 bases lining up with TRBD1. V lost 4 bases to trimming and J lost 6 bases; unmatched junction nucleotides: 10. The length of the CDR3 is 15 residues. Germline CDR1 reads SGHRS; CDR2 reads YFSETQ. CDR3 sequence (DNA): TGCGCCAGCAGCATCCGGACAGGCGGGTCCAATGAGCAGTTCTTC. Its translation: CASSIRTGGSNEQFF.

The chain uses TRBV19 and TRBJ1-3; 9 bases line up with TRBD1. This CDR3 contains 17 residues. Trimming cost V 7 bases and J 1 base; bases outside gene matches: 11. The germline V gene has CDR1 LNHDA and CDR2 SQIVND (reference sequence). CDR3 loop: CASTRTGVLISGNTIYF. The CDR3, as DNA: TGTGCCAGTACCCGGACAGGGGTCTTGATTTCTGGAAACACCATATATTTT.

The chain couples TRBV7-8 to TRBJ2-3; 11 positions match TRBD2. The CDR3 is 15 amino acids. Germline V gives CDR1 SGHVS, CDR2 FQNEAQ. The trim removed 7 bases at V and 4 bases at J, leaving 7 bases unmatched. Written as DNA, the CDR3 is TGTGCCAGCACCCAGACTAGCGGGAAAGCAGATACGCAGTATTTT. Amino acid sequence: CASTQTSGKADTQYF.

This clone was picked up one time. At one end, the junction sequence differs from germline, possibly due to a read error. This chain uses TRBV7-9 with TRBJ1-1; tentatively, D is TRBD1 (6 bases). The CDR3 has 17 amino acids. CDR1 is SEHNR and CDR2 is FQNEAQ in the germline V gene (reference sequence). The DNA of the CDR3 is TGTTCCAGCAGCCCAGGCCTAGGGGGAGAGATGAACACTGAAGCTTTCTTT. The encoded protein is CSSSPGLGGEMNTEAFF.

A word on this clone: At the DNA level, this CDR3 is encoded by other sequences in the same sample as well. The chain combines TRBV5-1 with TRBJ1-3, with unresolved D. Per the germline V gene, CDR1 is SGHRS and CDR2 is YFSETQ. V was cut by 1 base and J by 0 bases, with 8 bases left in between. This CDR3 is built from 15 residues. The CDR3, as DNA: TGCGCCAGCAGCTTGTCGGGGTCCTCTGGAAACACCATATATTTT. Amino acid sequence: CASSLSGSSGNTIYF.

V is TRBV10-2 and J is TRBJ2-7, with a tentative D call TRBD1 (5 bases). The CDR3 has 13 amino acids. V gave up 5 bases and J gave up 3 bases, with 11 bases separating them. Per the germline V gene, CDR1 is WSHSY and CDR2 is SAAADI. This CDR3 is CASSLQVFYEQYF. As DNA, the CDR3 is TGCGCCAGCAGTTTACAGGTTTTCTACGAGCAGTACTTC.

The chain combines TRBV4-2 with TRBJ2-5; no definite D call. The CDR3 is 15 residues long. V was shortened by 1 base and J by 1 base, with 10 bases between the two germline ends. CDR1 is LGHNA, CDR2 YNFKEQ, per germline. The CDR3 reads CASSQVTTIQETQYF. As DNA, the CDR3 is TGTGCCAGCAGCCAAGTGACAACGATCCAAGAGACCCAGTACTTC.

This clone was picked up a small number of times. The gene calls are TRBV18 and TRBJ2-1; D may be TRBD2 (5 bases). Deletions cut 5 bases from V and 9 bases from J, with 8 bases between. The V gene's germline CDR1 is KGHSH and CDR2 LQKENI. The CDR3 is 11 residues long. The chain's CDR3 is CASSAEGEQFF. The CDR3 nucleotides are TGTGCCAGCTCAGCAGAGGGTGAGCAGTTCTTC.

J is TRBJ1-5 and V is TRBV28; 10 bases line up with TRBD1. The junction had 4 bases not matched to a gene; V was cut back by 3 bases and J by 2 bases. The CDR3 length is 16 residues. Germline values: CDR1 MDHEN, CDR2 SYDVKM. CDR3 amino acids: CASSFKGQGGNQPQHF. DNA for the CDR3: TGTGCCAGCAGTTTTAAAGGACAGGGGGGCAATCAGCCCCAGCATTTT.